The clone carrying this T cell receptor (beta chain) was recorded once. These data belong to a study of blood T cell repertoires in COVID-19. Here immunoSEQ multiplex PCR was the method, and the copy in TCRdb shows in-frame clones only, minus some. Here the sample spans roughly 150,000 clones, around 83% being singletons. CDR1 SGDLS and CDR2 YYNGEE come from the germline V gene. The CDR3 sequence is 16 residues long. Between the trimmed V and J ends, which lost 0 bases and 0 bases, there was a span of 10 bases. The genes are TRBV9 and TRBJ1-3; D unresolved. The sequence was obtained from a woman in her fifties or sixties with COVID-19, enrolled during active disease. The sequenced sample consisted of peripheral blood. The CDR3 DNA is TGTGCCAGCAGCGTAGGGCTAGGACTCTCTGGAAACACCATATATTTT. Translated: CASSVGLGLSGNTIYF.